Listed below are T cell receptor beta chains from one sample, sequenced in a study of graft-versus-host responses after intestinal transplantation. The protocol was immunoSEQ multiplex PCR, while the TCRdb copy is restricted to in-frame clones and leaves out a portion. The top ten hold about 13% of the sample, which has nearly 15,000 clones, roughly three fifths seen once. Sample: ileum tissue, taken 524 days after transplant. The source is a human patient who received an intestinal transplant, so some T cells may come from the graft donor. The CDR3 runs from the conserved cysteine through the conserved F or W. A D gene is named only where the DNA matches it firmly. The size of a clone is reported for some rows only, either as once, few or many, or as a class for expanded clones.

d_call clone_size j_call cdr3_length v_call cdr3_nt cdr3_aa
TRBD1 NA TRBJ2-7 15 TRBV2 TGTGCCAGCAGTGAGCGACAGGGTAGACGGGACGAGCAGTACTTC CASSERQGRRDEQYF
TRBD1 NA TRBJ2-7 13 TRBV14 TGTGCCAGCAGCCGGGACAGGGCCTACGAGCAGTACTTC CASSRDRAYEQYF
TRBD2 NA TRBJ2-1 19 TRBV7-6 TGTGCCAGCAGCCCGCGTCTTATTGGCGGGGGGGCCGTGGGCCATGAGCAGTTCTTC CASSPRLIGGGAVGHEQFF
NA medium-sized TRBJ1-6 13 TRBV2 TGTGCCAGCCAGGGGACGATAAATTCACCCCTCCACTTT CASQGTINSPLHF
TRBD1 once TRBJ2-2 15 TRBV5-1 TGCGCCAGCAGCTTGGGACAGGGCGGCACCGGGGAGCTGTTTTTT CASSLGQGGTGELFF
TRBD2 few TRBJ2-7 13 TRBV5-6 TGTGCCAGCAGCTTCGGGGGGATACGAGAGCAGTACTTC CASSFGGIREQYF
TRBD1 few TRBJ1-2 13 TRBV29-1 TGCAGCGTCGAGGTCGACAGGGAAGGTGGCTACACCTTC CSVEVDREGGYTF
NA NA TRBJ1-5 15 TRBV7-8 TGTGCCAGCAGCTTAAACGGTAGGAGGGATCAGCCCCAGCATTTT CASSLNGRRDQPQHF
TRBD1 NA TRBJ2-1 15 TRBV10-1 TGCGCCAGCAGCGGGGGACAGGGTCTACGGAATGAGCAGTTCTTC CASSGGQGLRNEQFF
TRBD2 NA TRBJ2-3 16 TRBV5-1 TGCGCCAGCAGCTTGGACGGGGCGGGGGGGCAGTATAAGCAGTATTTT CASSLDGAGGQYKQYF
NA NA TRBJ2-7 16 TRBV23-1 TGCGCCAGCAGTCAATCGTTGTCACGAGGGCACTACGAGCAGTACTTC CASSQSLSRGHYEQYF
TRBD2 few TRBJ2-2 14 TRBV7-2 TGTGCCAGCGGTGTAGCGGGGGGGAGGGGGGAGCTGTTTTTT CASGVAGGRGELFF
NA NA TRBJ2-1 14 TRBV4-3 TGCGCCAGCAGCCAGGGAACAGGGGAGGACGAGCAGTTCTTC CASSQGTGEDEQFF
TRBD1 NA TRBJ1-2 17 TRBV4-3 TGCGCCAGCAGCCAAGATTGGGGACAGGGGACGGATGGAGGCTACACCTTC CASSQDWGQGTDGGYTF
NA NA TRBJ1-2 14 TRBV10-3 TGTGCCATCAGTGAGTCGGGTACAGGTACTGGCTACACCTTC CAISESGTGTGYTF
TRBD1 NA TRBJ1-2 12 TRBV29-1 TGCAGCGTTGGCCAGGGGGCGAGTGGCTACACCTTC CSVGQGASGYTF
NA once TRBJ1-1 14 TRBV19 TGTGCCAGTAGTATAGCGGGTGTTCGAACTGAAGCTTTCTTT CASSIAGVRTEAFF
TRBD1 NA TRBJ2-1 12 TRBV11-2 TGTGCCAGCAGCTTCCAGGGGGCACGGCAGTTCTTC CASSFQGARQFF
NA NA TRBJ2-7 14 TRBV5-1 TGCGCCAGCAGCTTGGGCCCCGGAGCCTACGAGCAGTACTTC CASSLGPGAYEQYF
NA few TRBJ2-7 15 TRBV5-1 TGCGCCAGCAGCTTGGTTCCAGGGGATAGCTACGAGCAGTACTTC CASSLVPGDSYEQYF